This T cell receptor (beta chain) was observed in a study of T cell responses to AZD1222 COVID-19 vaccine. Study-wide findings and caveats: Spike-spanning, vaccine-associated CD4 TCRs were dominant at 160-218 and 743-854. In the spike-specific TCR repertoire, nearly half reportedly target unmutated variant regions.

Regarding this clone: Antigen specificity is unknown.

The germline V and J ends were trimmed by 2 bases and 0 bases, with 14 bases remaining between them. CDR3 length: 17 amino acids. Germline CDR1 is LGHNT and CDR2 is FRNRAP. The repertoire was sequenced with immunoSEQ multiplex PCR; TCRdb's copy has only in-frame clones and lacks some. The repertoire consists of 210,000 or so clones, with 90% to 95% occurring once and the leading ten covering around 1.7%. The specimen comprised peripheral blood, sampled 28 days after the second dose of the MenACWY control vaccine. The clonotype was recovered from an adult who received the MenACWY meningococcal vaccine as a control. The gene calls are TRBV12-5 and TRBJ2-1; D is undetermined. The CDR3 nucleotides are TGTGCTAGTGGTTTGCCCCAATTATGGAGCTCCTACAATGAGCAGTTCTTC. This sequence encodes CASGLPQLWSSYNEQFF.